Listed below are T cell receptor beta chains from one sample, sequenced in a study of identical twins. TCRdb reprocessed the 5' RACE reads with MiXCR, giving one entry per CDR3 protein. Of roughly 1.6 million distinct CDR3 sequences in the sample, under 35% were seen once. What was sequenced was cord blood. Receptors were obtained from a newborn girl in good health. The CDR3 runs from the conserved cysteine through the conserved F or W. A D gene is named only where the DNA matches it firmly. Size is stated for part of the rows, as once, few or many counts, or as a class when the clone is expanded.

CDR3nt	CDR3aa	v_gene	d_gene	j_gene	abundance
TGCAGTGCTAGAGATCTTCGGACAGGGCAATACACCTTC	CSARDLRTGQYTF	TRBV20-1	TRBD1	TRBJ1-2	few
TGCAGCGTTGAAAACAGGGCGTTAGGCTACACCTTC	CSVENRALGYTF	TRBV29-1	NA	TRBJ1-2	many
TGTGCCGTAACTTGGACTCCGTACGAGCAGTACTTC	CAVTWTPYEQYF	TRBV7-9	NA	TRBJ2-7	many
TGTGCCAGCAGTATACTAGCGGGAAATGGGGGGCACAATGAGCAGTACTTC	CASSILAGNGGHNEQYF	TRBV2	TRBD2	TRBJ2-7	NA
TGTGCCAGCAGTTTCTCGACAAGGAACACTGAAGCTTTCTTT	CASSFSTRNTEAFF	TRBV12-3/TRBV12-4	NA	TRBJ1-1	NA
TGTGCCAGCAGCCGCCCCGACAGGAGCTCCTATAATTCACCCCTCCACTTT	CASSRPDRSSYNSPLHF	TRBV4-2	NA	TRBJ1-6	few
TGTGCCAGCAGCTTCCGGCCGGACGAGCAGTACTTC	CASSFRPDEQYF	TRBV11-3	NA	TRBJ2-7	few
TGTGCCAGCAGCGAAAGACAGGGAAAGGGCTCCTACGAGCAGTACTTC	CASSERQGKGSYEQYF	TRBV3-1	TRBD1	TRBJ2-7	NA
TGCGCCAGCAGCCCCCCGGACAGGGGATCGGGCTACACCTTC	CASSPPDRGSGYTF	TRBV5-1	TRBD1	TRBJ1-2	few
TGTGCCAGCAGTGAAACAGGAGATCATCAGCCCCAGCATTTT	CASSETGDHQPQHF	TRBV2	NA	TRBJ1-5	once
TGCAGTGCTAGACTGCGGGGGATAAGGTACAATGAGCAGTTCTTC	CSARLRGIRYNEQFF	TRBV20-1	TRBD2	TRBJ2-1	NA
TGTGCCAGCAGTGAATTGGGGGGGGGGCGAACCGGGGAGCTGTTTTTT	CASSELGGGRTGELFF	TRBV25-1	NA	TRBJ2-2	NA
TGCGCCAGCGCGGGGGAGAACACTGAAGCTTTCTTT	CASAGENTEAFF	TRBV5-1	NA	TRBJ1-1	NA
TGTGCCAGCACAGGACAGGTTCACAATGAGCAGTTCTTC	CASTGQVHNEQFF	TRBV2	TRBD1	TRBJ2-1	NA
TGTGCCAGCACCGCGCATTCGAACACTGAAGCTTTCTTT	CASTAHSNTEAFF	TRBV6-1	NA	TRBJ1-1	NA
TGTGCCAGCAGTTACCGGGGTACGAACACCGGGGAGCTGTTTTTT	CASSYRGTNTGELFF	TRBV6-6	NA	TRBJ2-2	NA
TGCGCCAGCAGTCCCGAAGGTGGGACAGTCTATGGCTACACCTTC	CASSPEGGTVYGYTF	TRBV5-1	TRBD1	TRBJ1-2	many
TGTGCCAGCGGCTTAGGCTTGAATAATTCACCCCTCCACTTT	CASGLGLNNSPLHF	TRBV7-6	NA	TRBJ1-6	NA
TGTGCCAGCAGCGTAGAGATCTTTGGCGAGCAGTACTTC	CASSVEIFGEQYF	TRBV9	NA	TRBJ2-7	NA
TGCAGCGCTGCGGGCAGCACAGATACGCAGTATTTT	CSAAGSTDTQYF	TRBV29-1	NA	TRBJ2-3	many
TGTGCCAGCAGTGTGGGACAGGCGCAGACCCAGTACTTC	CASSVGQAQTQYF	TRBV12-3/TRBV12-4	TRBD1	TRBJ2-5	few
TGTGCCAGCAGCCTTCTGGACAGGGGGTTCACAGATACGCAGTATTTT	CASSLLDRGFTDTQYF	TRBV7-6	TRBD1	TRBJ2-3	NA
TGTGCCAGCAGCACAGGACAGACCAGCACAGATACGCAGTATTTT	CASSTGQTSTDTQYF	TRBV13	NA	TRBJ2-3	few
TGTGCCAGCAGCCAAGATCGGTCGGGCGGGGGGGCCCTGAGCACAGATACGCAGTATTTT	CASSQDRSGGGALSTDTQYF	TRBV4-2	TRBD2	TRBJ2-3	few
TGCAGCATATCGGGACAGCTAGCCAAAAACATTCAGTACTTC	CSISGQLAKNIQYF	TRBV20-1	TRBD1	TRBJ2-4	once
TGTGCCAGCAGTTTTGGGCTAGCGGGGACTTCTAGCTCCTACAATGAGCAGTTCTTC	CASSFGLAGTSSSYNEQFF	TRBV27	TRBD2	TRBJ2-1	few
TGTGCCAGCTCCTTGAAGCTCCTCAATCAGCCCCAGCATTTT	CASSLKLLNQPQHF	TRBV18	NA	TRBJ1-5	few
TGTGCCAGCAGGACCCAGGGTCGGACAGATACGCAGTATTTT	CASRTQGRTDTQYF	TRBV6-2/TRBV6-3	NA	TRBJ2-3	few
TGTGCCAGCAGCCCGACTAGCGGGAGGCTCCCCTACAATGAGCAGTTCTTC	CASSPTSGRLPYNEQFF	TRBV4-2	TRBD2	TRBJ2-1	few
TGTGCCAGCAGCCCCGAGGGAGGGCTATCCTACAATGAGCAGTTCTTC	CASSPEGGLSYNEQFF	TRBV14	TRBD2	TRBJ2-1	NA
TGTGCCAGCGGACGCCTAGACTCCTACGAGCAGTACTTC	CASGRLDSYEQYF	TRBV5-6	NA	TRBJ2-7	NA
TGTGCCAGCAGCCAAGTACCCACCTATGGCTACACCTTC	CASSQVPTYGYTF	TRBV4-2	NA	TRBJ1-2	many
TGTGCCATCAGGGGGGGGACTAGCGGGACCCACGAGCAGTACTTC	CAIRGGTSGTHEQYF	TRBV10-3	TRBD2	TRBJ2-7	NA
TGCGCCAGCAGCTTGATAGACAGCTCCTACGAGCAGTACTTC	CASSLIDSSYEQYF	TRBV5-1	NA	TRBJ2-7	NA
TGCAGCGTTGAGGCCAGGCAGGGCTATGGCTACACCTTC	CSVEARQGYGYTF	TRBV29-1	NA	TRBJ1-2	many
TGTGTCAGCAGCCCGATCCCGTCCAGAGACGAGCAGTACTTC	CVSSPIPSRDEQYF	TRBV4-2	NA	TRBJ2-7	NA
TGCGCCAGCAGCCCAATAGAGCAAACTAGGACGTGGAGGGGCACAGATACGCAGTATTTT	CASSPIEQTRTWRGTDTQYF	TRBV5-1	NA	TRBJ2-3	few
TGTGCCAGCAGTTTCATGGGGCAAAGACAGTTCTTC	CASSFMGQRQFF	TRBV28	NA	TRBJ2-1	NA
TGTGCCACCCCACGCCAGGCCGTTTACGAGCAGTACTTC	CATPRQAVYEQYF	TRBV28	NA	TRBJ2-7	few
TGCAGTGCTAGAAACTTGGCCTACAATGAGCAGTTCTTC	CSARNLAYNEQFF	TRBV20-1	NA	TRBJ2-1	NA
TGTGCCAGCAGCGAATTTGGGGGGAGAGGCAACAATGAGCAGTACTTC	CASSEFGGRGNNEQYF	TRBV4-2	NA	TRBJ2-5	NA
TGTGCCAGCAGCCCATTCGACGGGCGCACTGAAGCTTTCTTT	CASSPFDGRTEAFF	TRBV7-2	NA	TRBJ1-1	NA
TGCAGTGCACCAATCTCTAGCGGGGGTGCAGATACGCAGTATTTT	CSAPISSGGADTQYF	TRBV20-1	TRBD2	TRBJ2-3	NA
TGTGCCAGCGCCCCCCGGGCCCCAAGGGGTGGAAACACCACATATTTT	CASAPRAPRGGNTTYF	TRBV27	NA	TRBJ1-3	NA
TGTGCCAGCAGTTACGCTCGACAGGGCTACGAGCAGTACTTC	CASSYARQGYEQYF	TRBV6-5	TRBD1	TRBJ2-7	few
TGTGCCAGCAGCGCCTACATGGGACAGGGGAGCTCCTACAATGAGCAGTTCTTC	CASSAYMGQGSSYNEQFF	TRBV7-9	TRBD1	TRBJ2-1	NA
TGCAGCGTTGAAGGCCAGGGTTTTCAAGAGTCCCAGTACTTC	CSVEGQGFQESQYF	TRBV29-1	NA	TRBJ2-5	few
TGCAGTGCTGGACAGGCTAGCACAGATACGCAGTATTTT	CSAGQASTDTQYF	TRBV20-1	TRBD1	TRBJ2-3	NA
TGCAGTGCCAAACATCCGGGACTAGCGGAGGATGAGCAGTTCTTC	CSAKHPGLAEDEQFF	TRBV20-1	TRBD2	TRBJ2-1	few
TGCGCCAGCAGCCAAGTGTTGGCTAGGGGAACAGATACGCAGTATTTT	CASSQVLARGTDTQYF	TRBV4-1	NA	TRBJ2-3	NA
TGTGCCAGCAGAGCAGGGGCCCCTGAAGCTTTCTTT	CASRAGAPEAFF	TRBV28	NA	TRBJ1-1	few
TGTGCCAGCAGCTTAGGGAGACAGATCTCCTACGAGCAGTACTTC	CASSLGRQISYEQYF	TRBV7-9	NA	TRBJ2-7	NA
TGCAGTGCGATAGCAGATAGGCTCTACAATGAGCAGTTCTTC	CSAIADRLYNEQFF	TRBV20-1	NA	TRBJ2-1	few